A selection of T cell receptor beta chains follows, all from one sample in a study of T-cell memory formation after mild COVID-19. TCRdb analysed the 5' RACE reads with MiXCR anew, one entry per CDR3 protein. This table has 400,000 to 550,000 distinct CDR3 sequences, around a quarter appearing once. The sample was PBMCs or a T cell subset sorted from them (not recorded which). The receptors shown here come from an adult woman who had mild COVID-19 (a few samples of this study predate the infection). Cell type and time point are not known. The CDR3 runs from the conserved cysteine through the conserved F or W. A D gene is named only where the DNA matches it firmly. Expanded clones get a size class; other rows say once, few or many, or leave the size out.

D	J	size	V	CDR3	DNA
-	TRBJ2-7	-	TRBV27	CASSLDRGASSYEQYF	TGTGCCAGCAGTTTAGACCGGGGCGCTAGCTCCTACGAGCAGTACTTC
-	TRBJ2-2	-	TRBV20-1	CSARDSRGNTGELFF	TGCAGTGCTAGAGATTCCCGAGGAAACACCGGGGAGCTGTTTTTT
TRBD2	TRBJ2-3	-	TRBV7-2	CASTLMACGGADTQYF	TGTGCCAGCACGTTAATGGCTTGCGGGGGGGCAGATACGCAGTATTTT
TRBD1	TRBJ2-7	-	TRBV5-1	CASSLGLQGSHEQYF	TGCGCCAGCAGCTTGGGTTTACAGGGGTCCCACGAGCAGTACTTC
TRBD1	TRBJ2-7	few	TRBV10-3	CAISGDRDEQYF	TGTGCCATCAGTGGGGACAGGGACGAGCAGTACTTC
-	TRBJ2-3	once	TRBV15	CATSSLARRSDTQYF	TGTGCCACCAGCAGCCTCGCGAGAAGGTCAGATACGCAGTATTTT
-	TRBJ2-5	many	TRBV5-1	CASVADNQETQYF	TGCGCCAGCGTCGCGGACAACCAAGAGACCCAGTACTTC
TRBD1	TRBJ1-1	many	TRBV20-1	CSARGTGFESTGTEAFF	TGCAGTGCTAGGGGGACAGGGTTTGAATCCACCGGCACTGAAGCTTTCTTT
-	TRBJ2-1	-	TRBV24-1	CATSDSARTNEQFF	TGTGCCACCAGTGATTCCGCTAGAACCAATGAGCAGTTCTTC
-	TRBJ2-3	many	TRBV14	CASSSSRVAVDSGTQYF	TGTGCCAGCAGCTCGTCCCGGGTCGCGGTCGACTCTGGTACGCAGTATTTT
TRBD2	TRBJ2-3	few	TRBV5-1	CASSLGSGGPSDTQYF	TGCGCCAGCAGCTTGGGAAGCGGGGGACCCTCGGATACGCAGTATTTT
-	TRBJ2-1	few	TRBV7-9	CASLGLTYNEQFF	TGTGCCAGCCTGGGACTGACCTACAATGAGCAGTTCTTC
TRBD2	TRBJ2-1	few	TRBV6-4	CASSKTGTTFGNEQFF	TGTGCCAGCAGTAAAACCGGGACTACCTTTGGGAATGAGCAGTTCTTC
TRBD1	TRBJ2-7	few	TRBV24-1	CATSDATGGPRYEQYF	TGTGCCACCAGTGATGCAACAGGGGGTCCCCGATACGAGCAGTACTTC
-	TRBJ1-1	-	TRBV6-5	CASSYSSLFGEAFF	TGTGCCAGCAGTTACTCGTCGCTATTTGGCGAAGCTTTCTTT
-	TRBJ2-2	few	TRBV11-3	CASSLVPGDTGELFF	TGTGCCAGCAGCTTAGTGCCGGGTGACACCGGGGAGCTGTTTTTT
-	TRBJ2-3	-	TRBV29-1	CSVLLGSTDTQYF	TGCAGCGTCCTCCTTGGGAGCACAGATACGCAGTATTTT
-	TRBJ2-7	-	TRBV4-3	CASSQEAGLDQYF	TGCGCCAGCAGCCAAGAGGCCGGGTTGGACCAGTACTTC
-	TRBJ1-5	-	TRBV7-9	CASSQDISNRPQHF	TGTGCCAGCAGCCAGGACATCTCCAATCGGCCCCAGCATTTT
-	TRBJ2-1	few	TRBV30	CAAGSTYNEQFF	TGTGCCGCGGGGAGCACCTACAATGAGCAGTTCTTC
-	TRBJ2-7	-	TRBV5-1	CASSLDARQQMQQYF	TGCGCCAGCAGCTTGGATGCGCGACAGCAGATGCAGCAGTACTTC
-	TRBJ2-7	many	TRBV12-3/TRBV12-4	CASTKDRVSYEQYF	TGTGCCAGCACCAAGGACCGGGTGTCCTACGAGCAGTACTTC
-	TRBJ1-1	-	TRBV29-1	CSGALSTEAFF	TGCAGCGGTGCGTTGAGCACTGAAGCTTTCTTT
TRBD2	TRBJ2-3	-	TRBV4-1	CASSLPSWGGPTDTQYF	TGCGCCAGCAGCCTCCCGTCGTGGGGAGGGCCCACAGATACGCAGTATTTT
TRBD1	TRBJ2-7	many	TRBV25-1	CASSSDRAYEQYF	TGTGCCAGCAGCTCAGACAGGGCCTACGAGCAGTACTTC
-	TRBJ2-5	-	TRBV15	CATGALVRETQYF	TGTGCCACCGGTGCGCTAGTACGAGAGACCCAGTACTTC
TRBD1	TRBJ2-1	few	TRBV4-1	CASEPAPGQGLDEQFF	TGCGCCAGCGAACCCGCACCGGGACAGGGACTCGATGAGCAGTTCTTC
-	TRBJ1-4	-	TRBV9	CASSGGKLEKLFF	TGTGCCAGCAGCGGGGGTAAACTGGAAAAACTGTTTTTT